A selection of T cell receptor beta chains follows, all from one sample in a study of T cells after yellow fever vaccination. TCRdb itself ran the 5' RACE reads through MiXCR, one entry per CDR3 protein. The repertoire holds about 210,000 distinct CDR3 sequences, with roughly 3% as singletons. The material was CD4+ T cells sorted from PBMCs, obtained 10 days after the yellow fever booster vaccination. Source of these receptors: a man younger than 35 who received the YFV17D yellow fever vaccine. The conserved cysteine and the conserved F or W are not part of the CDR3 here. D genes are given only for firm matches.

TRBJ1-2 TRBD1 TRBV15 ATSRDGRGYGYT
TRBJ2-7 - TRBV6-2/TRBV6-3 ASSYLGGRSYEQY
TRBJ1-2 TRBD1 TRBV7-9 ASSSMGQNYGYT
TRBJ1-2 - TRBV12-3/TRBV12-4 ASSPSYGQLGNYGYT
TRBJ2-5 TRBD2 TRBV9 ASSVGAGGGMETQY
TRBJ1-6 - TRBV5-1 ASRQGNSPLH
TRBJ2-7 - TRBV2 ASQQDGEVYEQY
TRBJ1-2 - TRBV18 ASSRSGGVQGRYT
TRBJ2-1 - TRBV5-8 ASSPWTVTWNEQF
TRBJ1-4 - TRBV12-3/TRBV12-4 ASSLGEKLF
TRBJ1-4 - TRBV10-3 AISESLIQNEKLF
TRBJ1-3 - TRBV5-1 ASSLVGGRLSGNTIY
TRBJ1-1 - TRBV10-2 ASRRGEGTEAF
TRBJ1-1 - TRBV5-1 ASSLVFAGRGNTEAF
TRBJ2-3 TRBD2 TRBV6-5 ASSYSTSGVRDTQY
TRBJ1-5 - TRBV5-4 ASSHDDQPQH
TRBJ1-5 - TRBV7-2 ASSFTQDQPQH
TRBJ2-1 TRBD2 TRBV12-3/TRBV12-4 ASSRTSGGGSYNEQF
TRBJ1-1 - TRBV21-1 ASSKKAGDTEAF
TRBJ1-5 - TRBV4-2 ASSQPGAGNQPQH
TRBJ1-2 - TRBV5-1 ASSRGDRDRAGGYT
TRBJ1-6 TRBD1 TRBV27 ASSRRSGTGDSPLH
TRBJ2-5 - TRBV21-1 ASSKVRTSGGGRRQETQY
TRBJ2-5 TRBD2 TRBV2 ASHRLAAQETQY
TRBJ1-2 - TRBV7-2 ASSWGLKYGYT
TRBJ2-1 - TRBV6-5 ASSHTDEQF
TRBJ2-1 TRBD1 TRBV7-2 ASSPRQGLAEQF
TRBJ2-1 - TRBV4-3 ASSPIGEPLPNEQF
TRBJ2-4 - TRBV20-1 SARDRSGAQY
TRBJ2-3 - TRBV4-3 ASSQQSVGYTDTQY
TRBJ2-1 TRBD1 TRBV27 ASSHGTDNEQF
TRBJ1-1 - TRBV12-3/TRBV12-4 ASSLEGAEAF
TRBJ2-7 - TRBV7-3 ASSLTGGVGEQY
TRBJ1-5 TRBD1 TRBV3-1 ASSHSLDRASNQPQH
TRBJ2-1 TRBD1 TRBV5-1 ASSLAQMTGTNEQF
TRBJ2-5 TRBD2 TRBV12-3/TRBV12-4 ASSFTGGQETQY
TRBJ1-4 - TRBV18 ASSPRGSTNEKLF
TRBJ1-5 - TRBV2 ASKLYNQPQH
TRBJ2-4 - TRBV2 ASSESGLLAKNIQY
TRBJ1-2 TRBD1 TRBV29-1 SAGTGGGRGYT
TRBJ2-2 - TRBV11-3 ASSPWTPSNTGELF
TRBJ1-1 - TRBV14 ASSHPTEKVTEAF
TRBJ2-1 - TRBV7-2 ASSLYSSYNEQF
TRBJ1-1 - TRBV18 ASSPRRRDTEAF
TRBJ1-1 TRBD1 TRBV6-6 ASSTILPRYPGQGAEAF
TRBJ1-2 - TRBV7-2 ASSLWAAYGYT
TRBJ1-3 - TRBV7-2 ASSFQFGAGNTIY
TRBJ1-1 - TRBV7-6 ASSLGNMNTEAF
TRBJ1-1 - TRBV6-2/TRBV6-3 ASGGPMNTEAF
TRBJ1-2 - TRBV30 AWSVRGEDGYT
TRBJ2-5 - TRBV11-1 ASSLQAPIQETQY
TRBJ2-1 - TRBV7-2 ASSLDLNYNEQF
TRBJ1-6 - TRBV20-1 SARGGARSPLH
TRBJ2-4 - TRBV5-1 ASSPEGREAKNIQY
TRBJ2-2 - TRBV19 ASTVRDFGELF
TRBJ2-5 - TRBV5-1 ASSLAGETQY
TRBJ1-5 TRBD1 TRBV7-2 ASSRGTDLVLGPQH
TRBJ1-2 - TRBV30 AWSVLGKGYT
TRBJ1-3 - TRBV5-1 ASSLAGTRFGNTIY